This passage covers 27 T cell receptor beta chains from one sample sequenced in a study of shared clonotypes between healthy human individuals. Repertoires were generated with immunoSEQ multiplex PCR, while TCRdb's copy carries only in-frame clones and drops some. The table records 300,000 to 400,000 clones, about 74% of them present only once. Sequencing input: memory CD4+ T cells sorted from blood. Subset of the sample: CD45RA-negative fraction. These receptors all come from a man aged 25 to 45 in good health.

For the CDR3, the DNA is TGCGCCAGCAGCCCACGAAGACAGGGAGGCACCTACGAGCAGTACTTC. Translating it yields CASSPRRQGGTYEQYF. The rearrangement links TRBV5-1 to TRBJ2-7, with a possible D match to TRBD1 (7 bases). The germline V gene encodes CDR1 SGHRS and CDR2 YFSETQ. Trimming removed 4 bases from V and 2 bases from J, with 19 bases in between. The CDR3 has 16 amino acids.

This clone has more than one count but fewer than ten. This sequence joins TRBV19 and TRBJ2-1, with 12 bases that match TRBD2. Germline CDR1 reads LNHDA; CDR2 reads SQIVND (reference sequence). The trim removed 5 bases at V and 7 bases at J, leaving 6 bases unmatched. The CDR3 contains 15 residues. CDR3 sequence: CASSQTSGSANEQFF. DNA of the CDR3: TGTGCCAGTAGTCAGACTAGCGGGAGTGCAAATGAGCAGTTCTTC. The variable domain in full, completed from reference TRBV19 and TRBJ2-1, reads DGGITQSPKYLFRKEGQNVTLSCEQNLNHDAMYWYRQDPGQGLRLIYYSQIVNDFQKGDIAEGYSVSREKKESFPLTVTSAQKNPTAFYLCASSQTSGSANEQFFGPGTRLTVL.

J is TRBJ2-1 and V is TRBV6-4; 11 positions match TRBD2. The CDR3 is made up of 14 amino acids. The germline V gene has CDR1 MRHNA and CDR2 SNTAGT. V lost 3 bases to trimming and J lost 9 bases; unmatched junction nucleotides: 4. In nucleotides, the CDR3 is TGTGCCAGCAGTGAACTAGCGGGAGAGGGTGAGCAGTTCTTC. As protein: CASSELAGEGEQFF.

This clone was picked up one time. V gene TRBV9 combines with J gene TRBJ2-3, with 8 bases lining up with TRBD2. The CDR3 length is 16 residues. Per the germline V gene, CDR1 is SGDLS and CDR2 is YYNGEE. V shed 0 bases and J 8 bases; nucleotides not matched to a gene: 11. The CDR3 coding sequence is TGTGCCAGCAGCGTAGAGGCTAGCGGGTTGTCATCTACGCAGTATTTT. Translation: CASSVEASGLSSTQYF.

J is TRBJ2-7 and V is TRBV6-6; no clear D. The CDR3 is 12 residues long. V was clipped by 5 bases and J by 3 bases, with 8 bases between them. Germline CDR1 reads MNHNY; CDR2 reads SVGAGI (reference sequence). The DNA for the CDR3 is TGTGCCAGCAGTAAAGACCACTACGAGCAGTACTTC. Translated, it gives CASSKDHYEQYF.

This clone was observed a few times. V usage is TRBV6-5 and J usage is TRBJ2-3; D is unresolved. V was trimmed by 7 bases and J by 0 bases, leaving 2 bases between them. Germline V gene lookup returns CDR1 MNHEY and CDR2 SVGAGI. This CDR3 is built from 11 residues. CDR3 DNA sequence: TGTGCCAGCAAAAGCACAGATACGCAGTATTTT. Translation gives CASKSTDTQYF.

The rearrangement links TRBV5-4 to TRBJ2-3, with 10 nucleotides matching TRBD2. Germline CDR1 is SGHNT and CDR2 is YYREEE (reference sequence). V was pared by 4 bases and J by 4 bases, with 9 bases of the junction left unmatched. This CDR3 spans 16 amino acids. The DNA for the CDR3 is TGTGCCAGCAGCATAGGACTAGCGGACCCCTCAGATACGCAGTATTTT. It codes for CASSIGLADPSDTQYF.

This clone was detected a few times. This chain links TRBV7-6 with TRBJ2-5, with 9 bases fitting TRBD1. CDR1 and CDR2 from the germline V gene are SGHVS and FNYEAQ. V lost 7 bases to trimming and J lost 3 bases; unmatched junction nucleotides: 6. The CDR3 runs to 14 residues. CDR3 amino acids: CASKLTGGEETQYF. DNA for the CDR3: TGTGCCAGCAAGTTAACAGGGGGCGAAGAGACCCAGTACTTC.

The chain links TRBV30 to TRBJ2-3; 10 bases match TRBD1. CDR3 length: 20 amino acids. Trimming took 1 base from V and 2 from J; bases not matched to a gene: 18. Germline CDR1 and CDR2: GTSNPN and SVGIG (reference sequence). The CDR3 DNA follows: TGTGCCTGGAGTGCTCACTTGACAGCGGGACAGGGGAGGGTCACAGATACGCAGTATTTT. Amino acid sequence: CAWSAHLTAGQGRVTDTQYF.

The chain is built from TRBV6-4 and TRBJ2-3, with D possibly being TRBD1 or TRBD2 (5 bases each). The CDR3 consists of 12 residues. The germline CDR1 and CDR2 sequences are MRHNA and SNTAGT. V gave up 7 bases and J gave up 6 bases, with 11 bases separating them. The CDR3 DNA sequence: TGTGCCAGCAAGGAGGCAGGGGATACGCAGTATTTT. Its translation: CASKEAGDTQYF.

In DNA form, the CDR3 reads TGTGCCAGCAGTGCCCGGGGTTCATCCTACGAGCAGTACTTC. It codes for CASSARGSSYEQYF. The chain carries TRBV2 and TRBJ2-7; possible D gene TRBD2, 5 bases. Trimming removed 4 bases from V and 1 base from J, with 11 bases in between. Germline-derived CDR1 and CDR2 are SNHLY and FYNNEI. This CDR3 has 14 residues.

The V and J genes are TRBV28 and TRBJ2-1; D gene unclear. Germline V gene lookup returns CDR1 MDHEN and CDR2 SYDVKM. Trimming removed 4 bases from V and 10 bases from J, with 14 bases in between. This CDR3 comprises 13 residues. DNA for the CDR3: TGTGCCAGCAGTTCCGCTATCGTCCCCGAGCAGTTCTTC. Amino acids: CASSSAIVPEQFF. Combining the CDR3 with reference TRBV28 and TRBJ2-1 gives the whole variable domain DVKVTQSSRYLVKRTGEKVFLECVQDMDHENMFWYRQDPGLGLRLIYFSYDVKMKEKGDIPEGYSVSREKKERFSLILESASTNQTSMYLCASSSAIVPEQFFGPGTRLTVL.

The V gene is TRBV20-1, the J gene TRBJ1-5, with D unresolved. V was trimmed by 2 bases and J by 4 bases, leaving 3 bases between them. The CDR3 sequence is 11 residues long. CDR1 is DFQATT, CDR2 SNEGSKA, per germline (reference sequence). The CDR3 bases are TGCAGTGCTAGACAGAATCAGCCCCAGCATTTT. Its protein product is CSARQNQPQHF.

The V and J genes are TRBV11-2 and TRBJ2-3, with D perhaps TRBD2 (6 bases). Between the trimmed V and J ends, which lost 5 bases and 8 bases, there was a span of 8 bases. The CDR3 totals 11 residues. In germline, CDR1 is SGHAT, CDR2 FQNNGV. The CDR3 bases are TGTGCCAGCAGCGGGGGACTTACGCAGTATTTT. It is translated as CASSGGLTQYF. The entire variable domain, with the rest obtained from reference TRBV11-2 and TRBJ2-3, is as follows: EAGVAQSPRYKIIEKRQSVAFWCNPISGHATLYWYQQILGQGPKLLIQFQNNGVVDDSQLPKDRFSAERLKGVDSTLKIQPAKLEDSAVYLCASSGGLTQYFGPGTRLTVL.

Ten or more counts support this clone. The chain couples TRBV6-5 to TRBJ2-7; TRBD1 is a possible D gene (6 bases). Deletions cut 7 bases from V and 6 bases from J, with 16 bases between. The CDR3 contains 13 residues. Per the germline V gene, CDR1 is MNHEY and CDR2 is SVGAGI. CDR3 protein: CASTSGRGGEQYF. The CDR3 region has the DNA TGTGCCAGCACCTCCGGACGAGGGGGCGAGCAGTACTTC.

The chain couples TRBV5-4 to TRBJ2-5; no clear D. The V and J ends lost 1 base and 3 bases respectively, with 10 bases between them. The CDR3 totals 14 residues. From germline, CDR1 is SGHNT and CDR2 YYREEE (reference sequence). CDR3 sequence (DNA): TGTGCCAGCAGCTTGACGCAGGACGAAGAGACCCAGTACTTC. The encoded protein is CASSLTQDEETQYF.

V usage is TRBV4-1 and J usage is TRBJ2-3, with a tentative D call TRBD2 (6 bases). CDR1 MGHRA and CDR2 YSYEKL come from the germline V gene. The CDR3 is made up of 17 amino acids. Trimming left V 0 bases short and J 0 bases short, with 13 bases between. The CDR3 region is CASSQDSAGSSTDTQYF. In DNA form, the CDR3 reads TGCGCCAGCAGCCAAGATTCGGCGGGATCTAGCACAGATACGCAGTATTTT.

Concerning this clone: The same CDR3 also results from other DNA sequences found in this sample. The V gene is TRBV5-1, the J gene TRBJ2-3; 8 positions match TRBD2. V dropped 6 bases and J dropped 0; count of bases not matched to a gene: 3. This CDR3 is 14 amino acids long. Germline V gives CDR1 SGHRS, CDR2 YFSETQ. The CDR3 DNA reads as TGCGCCAGCACTCGGGGGGGTAGCACAGATACGCAGTATTTT. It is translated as CASTRGGSTDTQYF.

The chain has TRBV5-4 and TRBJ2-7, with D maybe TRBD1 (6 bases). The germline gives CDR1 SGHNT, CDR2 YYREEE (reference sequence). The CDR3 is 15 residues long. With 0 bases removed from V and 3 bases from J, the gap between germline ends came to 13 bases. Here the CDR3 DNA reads TGTGCCAGCAGCTTGGAGGCGGGCAGGGGCTACGAGCAGTACTTC. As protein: CASSLEAGRGYEQYF.

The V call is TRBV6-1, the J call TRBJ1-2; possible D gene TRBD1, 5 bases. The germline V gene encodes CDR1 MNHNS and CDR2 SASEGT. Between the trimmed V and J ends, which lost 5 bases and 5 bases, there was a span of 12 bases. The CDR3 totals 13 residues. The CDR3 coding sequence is TGTGCCAGCAGTCGCGGGGCTCAGTATGGCTACACCTTC. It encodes CASSRGAQYGYTF.

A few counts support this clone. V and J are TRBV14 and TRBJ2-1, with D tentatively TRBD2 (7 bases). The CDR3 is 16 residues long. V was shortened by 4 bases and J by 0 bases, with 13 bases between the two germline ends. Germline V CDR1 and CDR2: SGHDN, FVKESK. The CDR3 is CASSLRGGVSYNEQFF. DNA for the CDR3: TGTGCCAGCAGCCTCAGAGGGGGGGTCTCCTACAATGAGCAGTTCTTC. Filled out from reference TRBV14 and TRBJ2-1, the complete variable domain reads EAGVTQFPSHSVIEKGQTVTLRCDPISGHDNLYWYRRVMGKEIKFLLHFVKESKQDESGMPNNRFLAERTGGTYSTLKVQPAELEDSGVYFCASSLRGGVSYNEQFFGPGTRLTVL.

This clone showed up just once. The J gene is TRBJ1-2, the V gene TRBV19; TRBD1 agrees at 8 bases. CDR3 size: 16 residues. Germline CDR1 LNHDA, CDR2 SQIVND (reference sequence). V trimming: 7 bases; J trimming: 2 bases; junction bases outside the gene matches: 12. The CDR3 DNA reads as TGTGCCAGTACCCAAGGTCACAGGGGGGAGAACTATGGCTACACCTTC. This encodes CASTQGHRGENYGYTF. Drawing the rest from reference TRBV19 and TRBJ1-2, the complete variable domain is DGGITQSPKYLFRKEGQNVTLSCEQNLNHDAMYWYRQDPGQGLRLIYYSQIVNDFQKGDIAEGYSVSREKKESFPLTVTSAQKNPTAFYLCASTQGHRGENYGYTFGSGTRLTVV.

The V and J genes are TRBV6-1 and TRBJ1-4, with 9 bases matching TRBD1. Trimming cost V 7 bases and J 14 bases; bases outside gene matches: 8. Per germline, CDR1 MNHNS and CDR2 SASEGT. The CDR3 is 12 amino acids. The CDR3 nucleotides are TGTGCCAGCACCCCCGGGGACAGGGCGCTGTTTTTT. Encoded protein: CASTPGDRALFF.

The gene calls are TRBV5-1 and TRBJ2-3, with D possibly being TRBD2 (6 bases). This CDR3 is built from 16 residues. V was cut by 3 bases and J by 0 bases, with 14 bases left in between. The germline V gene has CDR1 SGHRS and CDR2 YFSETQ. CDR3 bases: TGCGCCAGCAGCTCTCGGGGACTTTCGAGCACAGATACGCAGTATTTT. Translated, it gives CASSSRGLSSTDTQYF.

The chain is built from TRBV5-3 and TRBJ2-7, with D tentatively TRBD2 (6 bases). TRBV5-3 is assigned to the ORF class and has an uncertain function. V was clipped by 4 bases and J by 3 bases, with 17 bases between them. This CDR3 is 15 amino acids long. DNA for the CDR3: TGTGCCAGAAGCCCCTCGGGAGACAACAACTACGAGCAGTACTTC. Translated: CARSPSGDNNYEQYF.

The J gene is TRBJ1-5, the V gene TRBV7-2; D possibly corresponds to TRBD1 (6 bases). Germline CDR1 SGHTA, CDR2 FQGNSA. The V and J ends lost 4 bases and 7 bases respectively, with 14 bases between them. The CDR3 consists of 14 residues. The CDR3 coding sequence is TGTGCCAGCAGCTCGCTCAGGGGATCGCAGCCCCAGCATTTT. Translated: CASSSLRGSQPQHF.

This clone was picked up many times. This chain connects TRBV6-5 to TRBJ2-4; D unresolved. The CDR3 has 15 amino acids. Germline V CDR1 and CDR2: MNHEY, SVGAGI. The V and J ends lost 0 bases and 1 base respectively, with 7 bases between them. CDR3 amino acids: CASSYSTGAKNIQYF. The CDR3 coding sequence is TGTGCCAGCAGTTACTCGACTGGGGCCAAAAACATTCAGTACTTC.